This T cell receptor beta chain was recovered during a study of blood T cells in healthy people across ages (dated by TCRdb to between 2015 and 2016). In the study overall: In model experiments, roughly one uniquely barcoded TCR beta cDNA molecule per two T cells was captured by template switching. The study measured age-related changes in TCR beta repertoire diversity using deep sequencing normalized with unique cDNA molecular identifiers. The donors were divided into four age groups: young (average approximately 17 years), middle-aged (about 40), aged (approximately 62) and long-lived (82). To avoid experimental bias, donors of different ages were randomly spread across the sequencing lanes. Using the same blood draw, the study looked at two additional independent replicas of 1 million unique cDNA reads for two donors, one aged 18 to 30 and the other aged 80 or older.

Overall study outcomes, separate from this receptor: Compared with the aged group, the long-lived group had more naive CD4+ T cells, fewer expanded clones and increased TCR diversity, a pattern suggesting age selection. Donor CMV infection status was unknown, potentially confounding age-related changes in expanded clonotypes. Estimates of total diversity based on one million sequenced T cells were considered lower bounds and underestimates. Because profiling used bulk unsorted PBMCs, naive and antigen-experienced compartments could not be compared conclusively. There was a strong correlation between observed TCR beta diversity and the percentage of naive T cells measured by flow cytometry. Observed TCR beta diversity per million T cells fell roughly linearly with age, and a significant reduction was already apparent by age about 36.

Based on the germline V gene (reference sequence), the CDR1 and CDR2 sequences are DFQATT and SNEGSKA. From the cysteine up to the phenylalanine, the CDR3 has a length of 14 residues. This entry keeps only the CDR3 DNA: 42 bases, framed from base 1. Systemically healthy Caucasian individuals from Russia, 35 to 40 in total and aged about 6 to 90 years, were included as donors. Each donor gave ten milliliters of peripheral blood, drawn into EDTA-treated Vacutainer tubes. Ficoll-Paque density-gradient centrifugation was used to isolate PBMCs, with at least 6.5 million per sample. Total RNA, at least 6 micrograms per sample, was extracted from PBMCs with Trizol reagent. The percentages of naive CD45RAhigh/CD27high T cells were determined by flow cytometry on a PBMC aliquot from every donor. This clonotype has only a few counts. There is no known antigen for this receptor. No per-base quality is available; no much larger clone lies one base away.

Library prep was done by 5' RACE. Sequencing used an Illumina HiSeq 2500. A second PCR of about 6 to 12 cycles was performed with a sample-barcoded 5' primer and a J-beta primer mix. A unique molecular identifier was introduced onto each TCR beta cDNA molecule by a template-switch 5' adaptor carrying 12 random nucleotides. At least 2.5 million CDR3-containing paired-end reads were obtained from each sample. First-strand cDNA was synthesized from all RNA with the Mint cDNA synthesis kit, primed by a TRBC-specific oligonucleotide. After uracil-DNA glycosylase treatment, a first 18-cycle PCR used universal primers M1SS and BC2_uni_R on all cDNA. In the authors' own workflow: For normalization, 1 million high-quality reads were randomly selected from each sample, with every read carrying a distinct molecular identifier. Reads with shared molecular identifiers were discarded instead of being binned into consensus sequences. MiTCR, with a Q25 quality threshold and the strictest error-elimination algorithm, was used for CDR3 identification, clonotype clustering and error correction. Lower-bound total TCR beta diversity was estimated with a nonparametric unseen species model using Euler transformation. Using fastp trimming at Q25 and MiXCR clonotype assembly, TCRdb reanalyzed the public sequencing data and kept in-frame beta chains. Rows with one shared CDR3 protein collapse into an entry with the most common genes and DNA. The V and J calls here are based on TCRdb, not the publication. For this sample the table gives roughly 1.6 million distinct CDR3 sequences, of which about 31% were detected only once. Roughly 10% of the sample is in the top ten clones.

The sequence is built from TRBV20-1 and TRBJ2-5, and 8 junction bases match TRBD1. The J call may not be correct, given that the DNA end is closer to TRBJ2-7. The receptor's source is a woman in her twenties or thirties in good health. Sequenced: blood. The CDR3 is CSAPRDRIFHEQYF. The DNA sequence is given as TGCAGTGCCCCCCGGGACAGGATCTTCCACGAGCAGTACTTC.